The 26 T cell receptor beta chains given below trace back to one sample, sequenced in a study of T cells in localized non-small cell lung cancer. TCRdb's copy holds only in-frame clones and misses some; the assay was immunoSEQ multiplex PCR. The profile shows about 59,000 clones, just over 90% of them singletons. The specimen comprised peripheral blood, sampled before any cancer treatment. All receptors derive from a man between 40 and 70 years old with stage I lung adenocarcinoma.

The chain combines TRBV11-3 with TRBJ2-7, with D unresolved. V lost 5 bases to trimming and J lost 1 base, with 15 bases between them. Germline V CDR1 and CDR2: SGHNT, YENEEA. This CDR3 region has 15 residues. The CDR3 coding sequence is TGTGCCAGCAGCCTAAGTGGGCAGACATCCTACGAGCAGTACTTC. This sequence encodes CASSLSGQTSYEQYF. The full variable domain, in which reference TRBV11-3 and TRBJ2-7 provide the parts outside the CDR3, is EAGVVQSPRYKIIEKKQPVAFWCNPISGHNTLYWYLQNLGQGPELLIRYENEEAVDDSQLPKDRFSAERLKGVDSTLKIQPAELGDSAVYLCASSLSGQTSYEQYFGPGTRLTVT.

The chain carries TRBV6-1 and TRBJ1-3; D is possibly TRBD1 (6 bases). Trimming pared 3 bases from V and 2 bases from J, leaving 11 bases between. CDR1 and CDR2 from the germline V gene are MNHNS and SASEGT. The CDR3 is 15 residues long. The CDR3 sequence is CASSEGWGPGNTIYF. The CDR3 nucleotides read TGTGCCAGCAGTGAGGGGTGGGGGCCTGGAAACACCATATATTTT.

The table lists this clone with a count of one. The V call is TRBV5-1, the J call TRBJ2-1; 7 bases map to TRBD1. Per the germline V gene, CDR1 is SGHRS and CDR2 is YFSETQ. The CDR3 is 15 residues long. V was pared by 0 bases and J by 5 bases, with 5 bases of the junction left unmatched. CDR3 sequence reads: CASSLGGQVNNEQFF. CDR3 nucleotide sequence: TGCGCCAGCAGCTTGGGCGGACAGGTGAACAATGAGCAGTTCTTC. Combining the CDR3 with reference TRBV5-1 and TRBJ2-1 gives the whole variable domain KAGVTQTPRYLIKTRGQQVTLSCSPISGHRSVSWYQQTPGQGLQFLFEYFSETQRNKGNFPGRFSGRQFSNSRSEMNVSTLELGDSALYLCASSLGGQVNNEQFFGPGTRLTVL.

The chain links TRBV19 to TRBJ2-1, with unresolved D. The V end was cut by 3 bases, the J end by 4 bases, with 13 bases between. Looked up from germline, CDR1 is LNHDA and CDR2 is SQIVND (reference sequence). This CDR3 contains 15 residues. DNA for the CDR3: TGTGCCAGTAGTATCAGACTTGGGATGTACAATGAGCAGTTCTTC. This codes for CASSIRLGMYNEQFF.

The CDR3 here is CASSGFNRGNQPQHF. The CDR3 DNA sequence: TGTGCCAGCAGTGGGTTTAATCGGGGCAATCAGCCCCAGCATTTT. This chain joins TRBV28 and TRBJ1-5; D is unclear. Trimming left V 5 bases short and J 2 bases short, with 13 bases between. The CDR3 spans 15 residues. Germline CDR1 and CDR2: MDHEN and SYDVKM. The variable domain in full, with the rest retrieved from reference TRBV28 and TRBJ1-5, is DVKVTQSSRYLVKRTGEKVFLECVQDMDHENMFWYRQDPGLGLRLIYFSYDVKMKEKGDIPEGYSVSREKKERFSLILESASTNQTSMYLCASSGFNRGNQPQHFGDGTRLSIL.

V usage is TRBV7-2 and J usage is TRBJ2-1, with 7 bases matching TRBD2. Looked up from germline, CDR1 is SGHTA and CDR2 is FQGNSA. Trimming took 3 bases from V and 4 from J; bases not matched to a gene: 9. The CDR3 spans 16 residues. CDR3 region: CASSFLAGEYYNEQFF. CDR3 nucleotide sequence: TGTGCCAGCAGCTTTCTGGCGGGAGAATATTACAATGAGCAGTTCTTC.

The CDR3 bases are TGTGCCTCCGGGGCCGGGGAGCTGTTTTTT. Protein sequence: CASGAGELFF. The chain couples TRBV30 to TRBJ2-2; D might be TRBD2 (5 bases). The CDR3 is 10 residues long. The V gene's germline CDR1 is GTSNPN and CDR2 SVGIG (reference sequence). Trimming shortened V by 7 bases and J by 6 bases, and 6 bases separated the two germline ends.

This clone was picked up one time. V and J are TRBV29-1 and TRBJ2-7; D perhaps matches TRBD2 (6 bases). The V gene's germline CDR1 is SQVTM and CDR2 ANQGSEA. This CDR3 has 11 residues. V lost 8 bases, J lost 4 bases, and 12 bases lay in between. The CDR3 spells CSFYRGYEQYF. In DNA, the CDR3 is TGCAGCTTTTATCGGGGGTACGAGCAGTACTTC.

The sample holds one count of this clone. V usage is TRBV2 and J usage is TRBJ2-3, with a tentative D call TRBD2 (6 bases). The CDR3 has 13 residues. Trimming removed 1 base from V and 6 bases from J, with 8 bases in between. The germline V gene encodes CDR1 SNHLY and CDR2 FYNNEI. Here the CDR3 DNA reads TGTGCCAGCAGTGAAGGGAGGGAGGATACGCAGTATTTT. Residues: CASSEGREDTQYF.

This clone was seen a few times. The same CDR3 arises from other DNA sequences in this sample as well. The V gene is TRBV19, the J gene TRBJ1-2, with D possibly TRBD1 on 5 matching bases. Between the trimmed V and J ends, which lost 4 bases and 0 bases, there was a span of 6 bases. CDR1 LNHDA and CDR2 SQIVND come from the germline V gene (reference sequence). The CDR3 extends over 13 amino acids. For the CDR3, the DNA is TGTGCCAGTAGTACGGGACCTAACTATGGCTACACCTTC. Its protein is CASSTGPNYGYTF.

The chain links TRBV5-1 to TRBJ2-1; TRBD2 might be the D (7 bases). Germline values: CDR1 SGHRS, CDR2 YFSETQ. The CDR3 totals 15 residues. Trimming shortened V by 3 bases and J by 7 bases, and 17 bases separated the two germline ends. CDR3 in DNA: TGCGCCAGCAGCTCCCAAGCGGGAAGGGGGAATGAGCAGTTCTTC. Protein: CASSSQAGRGNEQFF.

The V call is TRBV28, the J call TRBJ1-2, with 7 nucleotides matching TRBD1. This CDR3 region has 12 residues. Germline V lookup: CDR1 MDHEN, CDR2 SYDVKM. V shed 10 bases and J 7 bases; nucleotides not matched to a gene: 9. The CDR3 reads CATGRGTGGYTF. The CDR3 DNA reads TGTGCCACCGGCAGGGGGACGGGTGGCTACACCTTC.

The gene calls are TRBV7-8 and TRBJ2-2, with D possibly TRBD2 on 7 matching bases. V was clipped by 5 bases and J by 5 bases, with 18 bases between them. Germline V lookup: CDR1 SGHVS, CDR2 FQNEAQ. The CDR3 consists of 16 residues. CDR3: CASSPLRGGGTGELFF. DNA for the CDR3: TGTGCCAGCAGCCCCCTCAGGGGCGGGGGAACCGGGGAGCTGTTTTTT.

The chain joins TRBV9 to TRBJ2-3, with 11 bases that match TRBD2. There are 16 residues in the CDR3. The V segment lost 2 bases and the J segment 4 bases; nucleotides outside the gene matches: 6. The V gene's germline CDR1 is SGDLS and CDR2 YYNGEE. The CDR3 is CASSVELAGVPDTQYF. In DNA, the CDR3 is TGTGCCAGCAGCGTTGAACTAGCGGGAGTGCCAGATACGCAGTATTTT.

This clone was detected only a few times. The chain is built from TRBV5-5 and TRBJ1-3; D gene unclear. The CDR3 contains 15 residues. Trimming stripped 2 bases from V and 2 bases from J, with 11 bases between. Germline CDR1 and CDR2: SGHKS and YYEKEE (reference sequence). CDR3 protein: CASSLGYGPGNTIYF. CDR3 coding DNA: TGTGCCAGCAGCTTAGGATATGGGCCTGGAAACACCATATATTTT.

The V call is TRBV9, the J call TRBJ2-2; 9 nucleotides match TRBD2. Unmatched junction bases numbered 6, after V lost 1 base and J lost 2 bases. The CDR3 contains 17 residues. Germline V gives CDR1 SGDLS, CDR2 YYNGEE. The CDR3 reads CASSVTEREANTGELFF. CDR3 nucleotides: TGTGCCAGCAGCGTAACCGAGCGGGAGGCCAACACCGGGGAGCTGTTTTTT.

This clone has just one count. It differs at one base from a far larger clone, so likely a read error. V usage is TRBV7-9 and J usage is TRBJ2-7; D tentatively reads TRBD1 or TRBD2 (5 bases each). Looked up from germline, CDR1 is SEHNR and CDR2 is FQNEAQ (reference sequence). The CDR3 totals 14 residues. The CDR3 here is CASRSPGSSYEQHF. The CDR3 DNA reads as TGTGCCAGCAGGAGCCCAGGGAGCTCCTACGAGCAGCACTTC.

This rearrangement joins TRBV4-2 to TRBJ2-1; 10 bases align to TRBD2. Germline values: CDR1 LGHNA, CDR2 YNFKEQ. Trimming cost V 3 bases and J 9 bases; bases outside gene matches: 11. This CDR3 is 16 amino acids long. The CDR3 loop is CASSQAAGGKVGEQFF. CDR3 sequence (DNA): TGTGCCAGCAGCCAGGCAGCGGGAGGGAAGGTCGGTGAGCAGTTCTTC.

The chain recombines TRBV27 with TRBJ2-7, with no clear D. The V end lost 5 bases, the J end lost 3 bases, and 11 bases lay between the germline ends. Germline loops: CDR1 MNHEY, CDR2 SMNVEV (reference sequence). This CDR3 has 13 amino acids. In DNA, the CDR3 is TGTGCCAGCAGTCCCCGCGGAAGCTACGAGCAGTACTTC. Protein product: CASSPRGSYEQYF.

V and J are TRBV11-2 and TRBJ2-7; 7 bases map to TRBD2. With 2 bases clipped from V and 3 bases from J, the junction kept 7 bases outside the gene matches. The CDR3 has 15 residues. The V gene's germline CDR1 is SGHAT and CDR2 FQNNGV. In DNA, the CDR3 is TGTGCCAGCAGCTTAAGGCTAGCGGTCCTCTACGAGCAGTACTTC. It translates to CASSLRLAVLYEQYF.

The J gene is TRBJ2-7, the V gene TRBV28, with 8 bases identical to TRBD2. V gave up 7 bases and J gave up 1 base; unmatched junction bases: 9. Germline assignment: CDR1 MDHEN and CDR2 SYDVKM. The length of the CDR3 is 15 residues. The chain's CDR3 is CASKGRAGGSYEQYF. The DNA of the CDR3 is TGTGCCAGCAAAGGGAGGGCGGGAGGTTCCTACGAGCAGTACTTC.

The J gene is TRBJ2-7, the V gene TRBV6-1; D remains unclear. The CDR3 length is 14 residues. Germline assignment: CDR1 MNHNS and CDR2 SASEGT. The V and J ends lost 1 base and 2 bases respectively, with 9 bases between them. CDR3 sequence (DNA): TGTGCCAGCAGTGAAGTACTGGATACCTACGAGCAGTACTTC. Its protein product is CASSEVLDTYEQYF.

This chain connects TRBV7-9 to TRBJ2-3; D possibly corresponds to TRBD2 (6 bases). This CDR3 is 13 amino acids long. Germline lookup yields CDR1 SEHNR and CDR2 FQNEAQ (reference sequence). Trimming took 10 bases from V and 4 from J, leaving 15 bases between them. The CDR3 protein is CATRDGSADTQYF. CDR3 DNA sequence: TGTGCCACGCGCGACGGGAGTGCAGATACGCAGTATTTT.

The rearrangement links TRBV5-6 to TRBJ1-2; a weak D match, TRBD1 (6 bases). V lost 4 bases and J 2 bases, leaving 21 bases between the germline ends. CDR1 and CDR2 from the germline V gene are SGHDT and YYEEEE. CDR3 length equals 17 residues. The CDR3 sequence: CASSPGPSRGTNYGYTF. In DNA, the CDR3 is TGTGCCAGCAGCCCGGGCCCCTCCCGCGGGACAAACTATGGCTACACCTTC.

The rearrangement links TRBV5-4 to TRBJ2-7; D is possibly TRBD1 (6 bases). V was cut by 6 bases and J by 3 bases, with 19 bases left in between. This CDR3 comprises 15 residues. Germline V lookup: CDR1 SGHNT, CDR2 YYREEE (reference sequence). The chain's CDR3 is CASTDEDSPFYEQYF. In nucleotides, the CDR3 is TGTGCCAGCACCGACGAGGACAGCCCTTTCTACGAGCAGTACTTC. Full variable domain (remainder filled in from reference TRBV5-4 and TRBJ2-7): ETGVTQSPTHLIKTRGQQVTLRCSSQSGHNTVSWYQQALGQGPQFIFQYYREEENGRGNFPPRFSGLQFPNYSSELNVNALELDDSALYLCASTDEDSPFYEQYFGPGTRLTVT.

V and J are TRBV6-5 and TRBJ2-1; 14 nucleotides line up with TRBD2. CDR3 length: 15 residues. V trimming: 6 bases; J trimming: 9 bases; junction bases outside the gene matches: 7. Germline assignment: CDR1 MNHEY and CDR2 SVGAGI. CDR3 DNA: TGTGCCAGCAGCCTGACTAGCGGGAGGGTCGGTGAGCAGTTCTTC. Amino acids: CASSLTSGRVGEQFF.